The TCR beta chain under discussion was sequenced for a study of blood T cell repertoires in COVID-19. Background on the study: The origin of the acute and convalescent COVID-19 samples was the United States, Italy and Spain. T cells, B-cell-depleted T cells, or PBMCs supplied cDNA or gDNA.

Per the authors' pipeline: Reference gene primer amplification gave estimated nucleated cell counts. Libraries were prepared by immunoSEQ multiplex PCR; TCRdb keeps only in-frame clonotypes and omits some of them. V, J and clone size are those of that table, while D and trimming were read from the DNA. The profile shows about 57,000 clones, roughly 82% of them singletons. Trimming took 5 bases from V and 4 from J; bases not matched to a gene: 2. CDR3 length equals 14 residues. In germline, CDR1 is SGHNT, CDR2 YENEEA. The V call is TRBV11-3, the J call TRBJ2-3, with 11 bases that match TRBD2. This clonotype was obtained from a woman aged 55-69 years with acute or convalescent COVID-19. The sample consisted of peripheral blood. The CDR3 region is CASSAGLAADTQYF. DNA of the CDR3: TGTGCCAGCAGCGCGGGACTAGCGGCAGATACGCAGTATTTT.